The next 25 T cell receptor beta chains were all read from a single sample in a study of PD-1 blockade in classical Hodgkin lymphoma (dated by TCRdb to about 2020). The library relied on the immunoSEQ multiplex PCR assay. TCRdb holds this immuneACCESS table with in-frame rearrangements only. Some clones are missing; in checked studies, unresolved V genes explain under half, and the rest has no known cause. For this sample there are about 85,000 clones; around 90% appear just once. The biggest ten clones account for over 2% of the sample. The time point label here, explained by the study, means: cycle 2 day 1 (C2D1) of nivolumab. Every trial patient had relapsed after autologous stem cell transplantation, and cohorts A, B and C differed in prior brentuximab vedotin exposure. Sequenced material: peripheral blood mononuclear cells (PBMCs), taken before the second cycle of nivolumab. These TCRs come from a human donor with classical Hodgkin lymphoma.

This sequence joins TRBV30 and TRBJ1-4, with D uncertain. CDR3 size: 14 residues. The germline CDR1 and CDR2 sequences are GTSNPN and SVGIG (reference sequence). V was cut by 5 bases and J by 7 bases, with 17 bases left in between. CDR3 in amino acids: CAWVNTDSGEKLFF. Written as DNA, the CDR3 is TGTGCCTGGGTGAACACCGACTCGGGTGAAAAACTGTTTTTT.

CDR3 amino acids: CASSALAGYDAEAFF. CDR3 nucleotides: TGTGCCAGCAGTGCCCTTGCAGGGTATGATGCTGAAGCTTTCTTT. V gene TRBV28 combines with J gene TRBJ1-1; D is perhaps TRBD1 (5 bases). Trimming took 5 bases from V and 6 from J, leaving 19 bases between them. The germline V gene has CDR1 MDHEN and CDR2 SYDVKM. There are 15 residues in the CDR3.

This sequence joins TRBV9 and TRBJ2-7; the D gene is possibly TRBD1 (6 bases). This CDR3 contains 15 residues. V was cut by 4 bases and J by 1 base, with 15 bases left in between. Germline V gene sequence: CDR1 SGDLS, CDR2 YYNGEE. This CDR3 reads CASSPLGHFSYEQYF. CDR3 nucleotides: TGTGCCAGCAGCCCATTGGGACACTTTTCCTACGAGCAGTACTTC.

The chain couples TRBV7-8 to TRBJ1-1; no clear D. The germline V gene encodes CDR1 SGHVS and CDR2 FQNEAQ. Trimming stripped 1 base from V and 1 base from J, with 10 bases between. The CDR3 extends over 15 amino acids. CDR3 region: CASSLVPGGNTEAFF. DNA of the CDR3: TGTGCCAGCAGCTTAGTACCTGGTGGGAACACTGAAGCTTTCTTT.

The chain joins TRBV19 to TRBJ1-5; D is ambiguous. CDR1 is LNHDA, CDR2 SQIVND, per germline (reference sequence). The germline V and J ends were trimmed by 5 bases and 4 bases, with 9 bases remaining between them. The CDR3 spans 13 residues. The CDR3 nucleotides read TGTGCCAGTAGTCAATCTAGAAATCAGCCCCAGCATTTT. This translates into CASSQSRNQPQHF.

The chain has TRBV4-1 and TRBJ1-5, with TRBD1 matching 7 bases. The junction had 4 bases not matched to a gene; V was cut back by 2 bases and J by 3 bases. Germline CDR1 and CDR2: MGHRA and YSYEKL. The CDR3 has 15 amino acids. CDR3 nucleotide sequence: TGCGCCAGCAGCCAATCTGGACAGGTCAATCAGCCCCAGCATTTT. This codes for CASSQSGQVNQPQHF.

CDR3 sequence (DNA): TGTGCCAGCAGCTTAGGGGTGGGCTTGGACACAGATACGCAGTATTTT. This sequence encodes CASSLGVGLDTDTQYF. The rearrangement uses TRBV11-2 and TRBJ2-3; unclear D gene. V dropped 1 base and J dropped 2 bases, with 13 bases sitting between them. Germline CDR1 reads SGHAT; CDR2 reads FQNNGV. This CDR3 is 16 amino acids long.

The rearrangement joins TRBV27 to TRBJ1-2; D is possibly TRBD1 (6 bases). Germline CDR1 and CDR2: MNHEY and SMNVEV (reference sequence). CDR3 length: 15 amino acids. Trimming shortened V by 6 bases and J by 9 bases, and 23 bases separated the two germline ends. CDR3 sequence: CASSRGAGVGLSYTF. CDR3 DNA: TGTGCCAGCAGCCGAGGGGCAGGGGTGGGTCTTAGCTACACCTTC.

This clone was detected a few times. The chain is built from TRBV2 and TRBJ2-7; no clear D. Trimming removed 4 bases at V and 3 bases at J, with 10 bases between. The CDR3 spans 13 residues. CDR1 and CDR2 from the germline V gene are SNHLY and FYNNEI. In nucleotides, the CDR3 is TGTGCCAGCAGTGGATACACCATCTACGAGCAGTACTTC. It translates to CASSGYTIYEQYF.

This rearrangement joins TRBV14 to TRBJ2-7, with D tentatively TRBD2 (6 bases). CDR3 length: 16 residues. Germline V gene lookup returns CDR1 SGHDN and CDR2 FVKESK. The V and J ends lost 1 base and 3 bases respectively, with 16 bases between them. This CDR3 reads CASSQGLASEIYEQYF. The CDR3 DNA follows: TGTGCCAGCAGCCAAGGTTTAGCTAGCGAGATCTACGAGCAGTACTTC.

The rearrangement uses TRBV30 and TRBJ1-1; 9 bases align to TRBD1. The CDR3 sequence is 15 residues long. CDR1 and CDR2 (germline): GTSNPN, SVGIG (reference sequence). J lost 6 bases, V lost 4 bases, and 12 bases had no gene match. CDR3 sequence reads: CAWNLGGQGGSEAFF. The DNA for the CDR3 is TGTGCCTGGAACTTGGGGGGACAGGGCGGTTCTGAAGCTTTCTTT.

The CDR3 here is CASSTTSGFTYEQYF. The DNA for the CDR3 is TGTGCCAGTAGTACTACTAGCGGGTTTACCTACGAGCAGTACTTC. This chain uses TRBV19 with TRBJ2-7; TRBD2 matches at 9 bases. The CDR3 spans 15 residues. CDR1 and CDR2 from the germline V gene are LNHDA and SQIVND (reference sequence). After removal of 4 bases from V and 2 bases from J, the junction contained 6 bases not matched to a gene.

This chain joins TRBV9 and TRBJ2-7, with a weak D call TRBD1 (5 bases). The CDR3 extends over 15 amino acids. V lost 0 bases and J lost 6, with 16 bases in between. Per germline, CDR1 SGDLS and CDR2 YYNGEE. This CDR3 reads CASSVDSFQGGEQYF. The DNA for the CDR3 is TGTGCCAGCAGCGTAGACTCGTTTCAGGGTGGCGAGCAGTACTTC.

The table lists this clone with a count of one. The J gene is TRBJ2-2, the V gene TRBV30, with D unresolved. This CDR3 spans 13 amino acids. With 7 bases removed from V and 3 bases from J, the gap between germline ends came to 12 bases. Germline CDR1 and CDR2: GTSNPN and SVGIG (reference sequence). The CDR3 bases are TGTGCCTCCCAAGACGGCGACACCGGGGAGCTGTTTTTT. It codes for CASQDGDTGELFF.

This sequence joins TRBV28 and TRBJ2-7; 8 bases match TRBD1. With 6 bases clipped from V and 4 bases from J, the junction kept 5 bases outside the gene matches. The CDR3 has 13 residues. Germline V gene data show CDR1 as MDHEN and CDR2 as SYDVKM. CDR3 coding DNA: TGTGCCAGCAGCCATGGACAGGGTTACGAGCAGTACTTC. Residues: CASSHGQGYEQYF.

The genes are TRBV5-4 and TRBJ1-1, with TRBD1 as a possible D gene (5 bases). Germline V lookup: CDR1 SGHNT, CDR2 YYREEE (reference sequence). Trimming took off 2 bases at V and 8 bases at J, with 7 bases between the two ends. The length of the CDR3 is 11 residues. The CDR3 sequence is CASSFGTEAFF. Written as DNA, the CDR3 is TGTGCCAGCAGCTTCGGGACGGAAGCTTTCTTT.

This chain joins TRBV10-3 and TRBJ1-4; no reliable D call. Germline CDR1 ENHRY, CDR2 SYGVKD. The CDR3 runs 14 residues. The V and J ends lost 10 bases and 0 bases respectively, with 12 bases between them. The CDR3 DNA reads TGTGCCACCCGGACGGATGCAACTAATGAAAAACTGTTTTTT. Its protein product is CATRTDATNEKLFF.

This chain links TRBV29-1 with TRBJ1-2, with D perhaps TRBD1 (6 bases). Between the trimmed V and J ends, which lost 7 bases and 7 bases, there was a span of 19 bases. The CDR3 spans 13 residues. The germline gives CDR1 SQVTM, CDR2 ANQGSEA. The CDR3 coding sequence is TGCAGCGGTTACGGGGGGGCCTTCGGTGGCTACACCTTC. Protein product: CSGYGGAFGGYTF.

The V gene is TRBV28, the J gene TRBJ2-3; TRBD2 matches 11 bases. Unmatched junction bases numbered 7, after V lost 5 bases and J lost 3 bases. The CDR3 covers 16 residues. Germline V gene data show CDR1 as MDHEN and CDR2 as SYDVKM. This CDR3 reads CASSPALAGGTDTQYF. In nucleotides, the CDR3 is TGTGCCAGCAGTCCCGCCCTAGCGGGAGGAACAGATACGCAGTATTTT.

The chain combines TRBV10-1 with TRBJ1-3; no clear D gene. V lost 3 bases and J 4 bases, leaving 4 bases between the germline ends. This CDR3 is built from 12 residues. Germline V CDR1 and CDR2: WNHNN, SYGVQD (reference sequence). The CDR3 loop is CASSDVGNTIYF. The CDR3 nucleotides are TGCGCCAGCAGTGATGTCGGAAACACCATATATTTT.

The genes are TRBV7-2 and TRBJ2-7; possible D gene TRBD2, 6 bases. Trimming shortened V by 5 bases and J by 4 bases, and 21 bases separated the two germline ends. The germline gives CDR1 SGHTA, CDR2 FQGNSA. The CDR3 covers 16 residues. Here the CDR3 reads CASSESLGSFTYEQYF. The CDR3 nucleotides are TGTGCCAGCAGCGAATCACTCGGGAGTTTTACGTACGAGCAGTACTTC.

The V and J genes are TRBV5-8 and TRBJ2-1; 9 bases match TRBD2. This CDR3 contains 16 residues. V trimming: 0 bases; J trimming: 7 bases; junction bases outside the gene matches: 8. Germline lookup yields CDR1 SGHTS and CDR2 YDEGEE. CDR3 nucleotide sequence: TGTGCCAGCAGCTTGGGTAGCGGGAGAGCCTGGAATGAGCAGTTCTTC. It yields the protein CASSLGSGRAWNEQFF.

CDR3 in amino acids: CASLALGQGSYYGYTF. CDR3 coding DNA: TGTGCCAGCCTTGCATTGGGACAGGGATCCTACTATGGCTACACCTTC. This rearrangement joins TRBV2 to TRBJ1-2; TRBD1 agrees at 9 bases. Per the germline V gene, CDR1 is SNHLY and CDR2 is FYNNEI. V was pared by 8 bases and J by 3 bases, with 13 bases of the junction left unmatched. The CDR3 extends over 16 amino acids.

Here the CDR3 DNA reads TGTGCCAGCTCACCATCCGCTAACAGGGAACAGTCCGAGCAGTACTTC. Translation gives CASSPSANREQSEQYF. The V gene is TRBV18, the J gene TRBJ2-7; maybe TRBD1 (6 bases). Germline V gene data show CDR1 as KGHSH and CDR2 as LQKENI. V was clipped by 2 bases and J by 6 bases, with 20 bases between them. The CDR3 loop spans 16 amino acids.

This chain links TRBV9 with TRBJ2-3; TRBD2 aligns across 12 bases. V lost 4 bases, J lost 3 bases, and 12 bases stayed unmatched. This CDR3 spans 18 amino acids. Germline-derived CDR1 and CDR2 are SGDLS and YYNGEE. The chain's CDR3 is CASSFGLAGPLLTDTQYF. CDR3 nucleotides: TGTGCCAGCAGCTTCGGACTAGCGGGACCCCTTCTTACAGATACGCAGTATTTT.